This T cell receptor (beta chain) was captured by sequencing in a study of PD-L1 blockade in urothelial cancer. Background on the study: There were a median of approximately 150,000 T cells in blood samples.

This table comes from immunoSEQ multiplex PCR, and its TCRdb copy is limited to in-frame clones, with some not included. Among about 49,000 clones listed, roughly nine tenths were seen once. As regards this clone: Its antigen remains unidentified.

Deletions cut 1 base from V and 12 bases from J, with 12 bases between. The CDR3 runs 12 residues. The germline CDR1 and CDR2 sequences are KGHSH and LQKENI. General study findings and limits: Durable-benefit patients showed greater tumor-associated blood clone expansion at 3 weeks.

Sequenced material: PBMCs, taken around atezolizumab (anti-PD-L1) treatment. This clonotype was obtained from a man aged 55 to 69 with urothelial cancer. V usage is TRBV18 and J usage is TRBJ1-1, with no clear D. The CDR3 sequence: CASSPQAQVSFF. The DNA for the CDR3 is TGTGCCAGCTCACCACAGGCGCAGGTTTCTTTCTTT.